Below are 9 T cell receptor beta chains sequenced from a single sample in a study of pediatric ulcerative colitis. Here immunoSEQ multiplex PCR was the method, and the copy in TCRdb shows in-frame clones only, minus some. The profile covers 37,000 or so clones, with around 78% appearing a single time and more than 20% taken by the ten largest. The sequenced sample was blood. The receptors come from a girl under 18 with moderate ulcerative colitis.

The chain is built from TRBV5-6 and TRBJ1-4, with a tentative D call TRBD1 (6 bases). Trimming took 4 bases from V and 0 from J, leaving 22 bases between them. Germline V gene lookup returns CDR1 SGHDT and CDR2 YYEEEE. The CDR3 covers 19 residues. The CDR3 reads CASSRNLGHVLATNEKLFF. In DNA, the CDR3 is TGTGCCAGCAGCCGAAACTTGGGACATGTTCTTGCAACTAATGAAAAACTGTTTTTT.

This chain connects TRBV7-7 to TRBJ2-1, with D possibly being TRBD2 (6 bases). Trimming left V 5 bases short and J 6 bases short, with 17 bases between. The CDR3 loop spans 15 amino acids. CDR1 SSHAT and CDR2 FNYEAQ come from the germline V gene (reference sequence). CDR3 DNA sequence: TGTGCCAGCAGCCCCAATGGGGGGAAGGTCAATGAGCAGTTCTTC. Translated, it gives CASSPNGGKVNEQFF.

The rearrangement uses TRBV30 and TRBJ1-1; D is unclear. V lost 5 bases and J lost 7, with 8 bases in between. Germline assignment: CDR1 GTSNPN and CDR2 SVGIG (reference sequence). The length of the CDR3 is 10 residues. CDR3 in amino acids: CAWGRIEAFF. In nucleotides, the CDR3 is TGTGCCTGGGGGAGGATTGAAGCTTTCTTT.

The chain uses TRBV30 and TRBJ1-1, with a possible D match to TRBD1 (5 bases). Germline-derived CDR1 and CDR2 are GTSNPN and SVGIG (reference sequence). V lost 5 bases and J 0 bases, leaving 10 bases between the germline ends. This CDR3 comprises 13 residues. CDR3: CAWGTGMNTEAFF. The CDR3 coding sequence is TGTGCCTGGGGGACGGGGATGAACACTGAAGCTTTCTTT.

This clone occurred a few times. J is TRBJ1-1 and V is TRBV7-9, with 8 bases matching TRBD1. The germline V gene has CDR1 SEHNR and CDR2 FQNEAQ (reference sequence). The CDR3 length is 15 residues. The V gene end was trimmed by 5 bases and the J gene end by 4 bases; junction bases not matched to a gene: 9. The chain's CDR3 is CASSESGGSGTEAFF. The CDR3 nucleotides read TGTGCCAGCAGCGAATCAGGGGGCTCCGGCACTGAAGCTTTCTTT. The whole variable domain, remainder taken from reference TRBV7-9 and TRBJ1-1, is DTGVSQNPRHKITKRGQNVTFRCDPISEHNRLYWYRQTLGQGPEFLTYFQNEAQLEKSRLLSDRFSAERPKGSFSTLEIQRTEQGDSAMYLCASSESGGSGTEAFFGQGTRLTVV.

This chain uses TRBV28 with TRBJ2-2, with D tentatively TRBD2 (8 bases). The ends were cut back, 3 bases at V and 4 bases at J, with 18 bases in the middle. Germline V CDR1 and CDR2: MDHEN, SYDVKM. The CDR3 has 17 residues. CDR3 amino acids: CASSFLDRAGGTGELFF. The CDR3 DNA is TGTGCCAGCAGTTTCCTCGACAGGGCGGGGGGCACCGGGGAGCTGTTTTTT. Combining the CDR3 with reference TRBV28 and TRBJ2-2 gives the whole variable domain DVKVTQSSRYLVKRTGEKVFLECVQDMDHENMFWYRQDPGLGLRLIYFSYDVKMKEKGDIPEGYSVSREKKERFSLILESASTNQTSMYLCASSFLDRAGGTGELFFGEGSRLTVL.

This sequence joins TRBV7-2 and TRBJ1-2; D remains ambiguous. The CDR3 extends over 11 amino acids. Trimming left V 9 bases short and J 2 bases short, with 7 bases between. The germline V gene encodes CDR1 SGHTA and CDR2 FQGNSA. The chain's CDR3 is CASGLNYGYTF. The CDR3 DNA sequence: TGTGCCAGTGGACTGAACTATGGCTACACCTTC.

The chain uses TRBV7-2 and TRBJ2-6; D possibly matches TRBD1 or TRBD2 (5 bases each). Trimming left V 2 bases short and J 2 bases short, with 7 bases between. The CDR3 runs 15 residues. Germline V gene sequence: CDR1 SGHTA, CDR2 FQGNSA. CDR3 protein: CASSLRGAGANVLTF. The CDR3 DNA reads TGTGCCAGCAGCTTAAGGGGAGCTGGGGCCAACGTCCTGACTTTC.

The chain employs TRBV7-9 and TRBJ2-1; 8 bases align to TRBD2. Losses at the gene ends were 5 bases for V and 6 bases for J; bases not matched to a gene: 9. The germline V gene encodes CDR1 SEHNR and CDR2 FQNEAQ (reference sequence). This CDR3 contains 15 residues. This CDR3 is CASSITGTSRNEQFF. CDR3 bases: TGTGCCAGCAGCATCACCGGGACTAGTCGCAATGAGCAGTTCTTC.